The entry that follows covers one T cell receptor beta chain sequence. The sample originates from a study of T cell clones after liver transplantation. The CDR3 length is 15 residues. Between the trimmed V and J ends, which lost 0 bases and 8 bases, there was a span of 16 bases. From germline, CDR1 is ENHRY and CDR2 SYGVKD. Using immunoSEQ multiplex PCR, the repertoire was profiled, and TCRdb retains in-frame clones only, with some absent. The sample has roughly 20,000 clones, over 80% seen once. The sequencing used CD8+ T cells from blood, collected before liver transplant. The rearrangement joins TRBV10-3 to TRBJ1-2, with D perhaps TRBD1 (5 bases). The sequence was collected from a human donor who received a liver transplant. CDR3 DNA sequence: TGTGCCATCAGTGAGTCGCCAGGGAGATTGGGAGGCTACACCTTC. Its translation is CAISESPGRLGGYTF.